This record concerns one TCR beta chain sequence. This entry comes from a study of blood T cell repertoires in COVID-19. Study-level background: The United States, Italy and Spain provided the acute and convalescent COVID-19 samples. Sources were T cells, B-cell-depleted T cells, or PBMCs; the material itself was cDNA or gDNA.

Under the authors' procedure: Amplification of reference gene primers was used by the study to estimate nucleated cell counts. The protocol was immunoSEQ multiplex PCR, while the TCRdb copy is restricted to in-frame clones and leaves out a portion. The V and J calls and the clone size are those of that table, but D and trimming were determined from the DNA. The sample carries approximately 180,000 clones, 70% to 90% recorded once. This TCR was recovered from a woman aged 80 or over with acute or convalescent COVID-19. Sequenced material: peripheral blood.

The CDR3, as DNA: TGTGCCAGCAGCGACAGGATGGTTGGCTACACCTTC. Translated: CASSDRMVGYTF. V is TRBV19 and J is TRBJ1-2; the D gene is possibly TRBD1 (6 bases). The CDR3 totals 12 residues. With 9 bases removed from V and 7 bases from J, the gap between germline ends came to 15 bases. Germline CDR1 LNHDA, CDR2 SQIVND (reference sequence).